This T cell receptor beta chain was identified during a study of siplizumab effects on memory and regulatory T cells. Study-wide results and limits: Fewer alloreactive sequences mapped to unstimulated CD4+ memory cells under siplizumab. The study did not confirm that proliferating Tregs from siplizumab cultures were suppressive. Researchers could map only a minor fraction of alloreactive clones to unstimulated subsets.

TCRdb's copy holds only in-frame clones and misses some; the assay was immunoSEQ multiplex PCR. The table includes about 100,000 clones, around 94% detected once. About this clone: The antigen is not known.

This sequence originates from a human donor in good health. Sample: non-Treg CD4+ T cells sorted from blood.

The CDR3, as DNA: TGTGCCAGCACCCGCAGAACAGTTGATTATGGCTACACCTTC. This codes for CASTRRTVDYGYTF. The chain combines TRBV11-2 with TRBJ1-2; no definite D call. Germline lookup yields CDR1 SGHAT and CDR2 FQNNGV. This CDR3 comprises 14 residues. Trimming stripped 7 bases from V and 5 bases from J, with 17 bases between.